The rows below give T cell receptor beta chains drawn from one sample of a study of long-term antiretroviral therapy in people with HIV. The assay was immunoSEQ multiplex PCR, and TCRdb's table has in-frame clones only and misses some. The sample contains fewer than 30,000 clones, roughly 90% of which appear only once. The input for sequencing was unsorted PBMCs, taken 1.8 years before starting antiretroviral therapy. The receptors shown here come from a man aged 50-59 years with HIV. CDR3s include the opening cysteine and the closing phenylalanine or tryptophan. The order of the fields is CDR3 length, V gene, J gene, D gene, clone size, CDR3 DNA, CDR3 protein. The D gene is left open where the match is weak. Only some rows state a clone size, as once, few, many or a class for expanded clones.

13	TRBV5-4	TRBJ2-3	TRBD1	-	TGTGCCAGCAGCCAACAGGGGGCAGATACGCAGTATTTT	CASSQQGADTQYF
13	TRBV11-3	TRBJ2-3	TRBD2	once	TGTGCCAGCAGAGTACGGGAGGCAGATACGCAGTATTTT	CASRVREADTQYF
14	TRBV9	TRBJ1-2	-	-	TGTGCCAGCAGCGTAGCCGGCGTCAACTATGGCTACACCTTC	CASSVAGVNYGYTF
12	TRBV29-1	TRBJ1-3	-	-	TGCACCACAAGGGGTCCGGGGAACACCATATATTTT	CTTRGPGNTIYF
15	TRBV14	TRBJ2-7	-	-	TGTGCCAGCAGCCTCGGGGAAATAAGCTCCTACGAGCAGTACTTC	CASSLGEISSYEQYF
14	TRBV28	TRBJ2-7	-	-	TGTGCCAGCAGTTTAGTACAGTTGGCCTACGAGCAGTACTTC	CASSLVQLAYEQYF
15	TRBV6-5	TRBJ1-1	TRBD1	-	TGTGCCAGCAGTTACTCGAGACAGGGGTTAAGTGAAGCTTTCTTT	CASSYSRQGLSEAFF
15	TRBV4-1	TRBJ1-4	-	-	TGCGCCAGCAGCCCGAGCGGGGGGTACGTTGAAAAACTGTTTTTT	CASSPSGGYVEKLFF
14	TRBV30	TRBJ1-2	-	-	TGTGCCTTCAGGTGGGGGGATCCTAACTATGGCTACACCTTC	CAFRWGDPNYGYTF
16	TRBV5-1	TRBJ2-3	-	once	TGCGCCAGCAGCTTGGCTGCGGGATCGCCGCCAGATACGCAGTATTTT	CASSLAAGSPPDTQYF
14	TRBV6-6	TRBJ2-7	TRBD1	-	TGTGCCAGCAGACGGACAGGGGGGTCCTACGAGCAGTACTTC	CASRRTGGSYEQYF
18	TRBV7-3	TRBJ2-2	TRBD2	-	TGTGCCAGCAGCTTATCTTTTATGGCGGGAGGGCCCACCGGGGAGCTGTTTTTT	CASSLSFMAGGPTGELFF
13	TRBV18	TRBJ1-2	TRBD1	-	TGTGCCAGCTCACCAACAGGGGGCACTGGCTACACCTTC	CASSPTGGTGYTF
15	TRBV7-2	TRBJ1-1	-	-	TGTGCCAGCAGCTTCCGGACCTTCGAGGGGACTGAAGCTTTCTTT	CASSFRTFEGTEAFF
15	TRBV7-2	TRBJ1-6	-	few	TGTGCCAGCAGCTTAGTTGTGGGGACGGCAACACCCCTCCACTTT	CASSLVVGTATPLHF
17	TRBV6-4	TRBJ2-1	TRBD2	-	TGTGCCAGCAGTGCGGACGCGAGCGGGAGCTCCTACAATGAGCAGTTCTTC	CASSADASGSSYNEQFF
13	TRBV14	TRBJ2-3	-	-	TGTGCCAGCAGCCGACAAACCACAGATACGCAGTATTTT	CASSRQTTDTQYF
14	TRBV7-3	TRBJ1-1	-	-	TGTGCCAGCAGCTTGGTGGGCCCCAACACTGAAGCTTTCTTT	CASSLVGPNTEAFF
14	TRBV7-2	TRBJ2-1	TRBD1	-	TGTGCCAGCAGCTTGCAGGGGGAAAGCAATGAGCAGTTCTTC	CASSLQGESNEQFF
14	TRBV9	TRBJ1-1	-	-	TGTGCCAGCAGCATAGACGGAATGAACACTGAAGCTTTCTTT	CASSIDGMNTEAFF
15	TRBV19	TRBJ1-1	-	-	TGTGCCAGTAGTATAATAGGGGGACCGGGTATTCAAGCTTTCTTT	CASSIIGGPGIQAFF
13	TRBV7-2	TRBJ2-1	-	-	TGTGCCAGCAGCTCCCGGGGTGACAATGAGCAGTTCTTC	CASSSRGDNEQFF
16	TRBV4-3	TRBJ2-3	-	-	TGCGCCAGCAGCCAAGATTCTGGGCAGCGGCCAGATACGCAGTATTTT	CASSQDSGQRPDTQYF
16	TRBV27	TRBJ2-1	TRBD2	once	TGTGCCAGCAGTTTATTGGCTAGCGGGAGTTCCAATGAGCAGTTCTTC	CASSLLASGSSNEQFF
12	TRBV5-4	TRBJ2-7	-	few	TGTGCCAGCAGCTTGGTGGGGTACGAGCAGTACTTC	CASSLVGYEQYF
14	TRBV7-8	TRBJ1-2	-	-	TGTGCCAGCAGCTTAGGACAGCTCACGAGGGGCTACACCTTC	CASSLGQLTRGYTF
18	TRBV9	TRBJ2-7	TRBD1	-	TGTGCCAGCAGCGTAGCTGGTGGGGGACAGGGCTACTCCTACGAGCAGTACTTC	CASSVAGGGQGYSYEQYF
17	TRBV7-3	TRBJ2-1	TRBD2	-	TGTGCCAGCAGCTCGACTAGCGGGAGCCTTCTAAACAATGAGCAGTTCTTC	CASSSTSGSLLNNEQFF
13	TRBV6-5	TRBJ2-1	-	-	TGTGCCACCAAGGGAAACAGGGTTATTGAGCAGTTCTTC	CATKGNRVIEQFF
16	TRBV2	TRBJ2-3	TRBD2	medium-sized	TGTGCCAGCAGTGAGGGGCTAGCGGGAGACGCAGATACGCAGTATTTT	CASSEGLAGDADTQYF
16	TRBV5-1	TRBJ2-5	-	-	TGCGCCAGCAGCTTGCTAGGCCAGGCGAGGCAAGAGACCCAGTACTTC	CASSLLGQARQETQYF
17	TRBV5-1	TRBJ2-3	-	-	TGCGCCAGCAGCTTGGGTAATGGGGCAGCTAGCACAGATACGCAGTATTTT	CASSLGNGAASTDTQYF
15	TRBV10-2	TRBJ2-1	TRBD2	-	TGCGCCAGCAGTGACGGGCTAGCGGGATACGATGAGCAGTTCTTC	CASSDGLAGYDEQFF
16	TRBV7-8	TRBJ2-7	-	once	TGTGCCAGCAGCTTAGCGGGGTTCAAGGGATCCTACGAGCAGTACTTC	CASSLAGFKGSYEQYF
12	TRBV6-1	TRBJ2-7	-	-	TGTGCCAGCAAGGACAGCTCCTACGAGCAGTACTTC	CASKDSSYEQYF
18	TRBV11-2	TRBJ1-5	-	-	TGTGCCAGCAGCCCCTTCCACAGAATCCCATATAGCAATCAGCCCCAGCATTTT	CASSPFHRIPYSNQPQHF
18	TRBV27	TRBJ2-2	-	-	TGTGCCAGCAGTTTCCCGGGTGGACTTGCTGCGAACACCGGGGAGCTGTTTTTT	CASSFPGGLAANTGELFF
15	TRBV5-1	TRBJ2-1	TRBD2	-	TGCGCCAGCAGCTCGTTCGGGACTAGCGGGGATGAGCAGTTCTTC	CASSSFGTSGDEQFF
11	TRBV6-1	TRBJ2-7	-	-	TGTGCCAGCAGTGACCCCTACGAGCAGTACTTC	CASSDPYEQYF
14	TRBV5-1	TRBJ2-7	TRBD1	-	TGCGCCAGCAGCTTGGCGGGACAGGGTTACGAGCAGTACTTC	CASSLAGQGYEQYF
15	TRBV5-4	TRBJ2-1	-	-	TGTGCCAGCAGACCCGGCGGGAACTCCTACAATGAGCAGTTCTTC	CASRPGGNSYNEQFF
12	TRBV13	TRBJ2-1	-	-	TGTGCCAGCAGCTTCCCCGGGGCTGAGCAGTTCTTC	CASSFPGAEQFF
17	TRBV14	TRBJ2-2	TRBD2	few	TGTGCCAGCAGCCAAGATCTTACTAGCGGGTACACCGGGGAGCTGTTTTTT	CASSQDLTSGYTGELFF
15	TRBV29-1	TRBJ2-7	TRBD2	-	TGCAGCGCGGCAGGGACTAGCGGGAGAGTGGATGAGCAGTACTTC	CSAAGTSGRVDEQYF
14	TRBV6-5	TRBJ1-3	-	once	TGTGCCAGCAGCCAACTGACAGGCGGAAACACCATATATTTT	CASSQLTGGNTIYF
16	TRBV5-5	TRBJ1-4	-	-	TGTGCCAGCAGCTTCGGGCCTCGCGCAACTAATGAAAAACTGTTTTTT	CASSFGPRATNEKLFF
17	TRBV7-6	TRBJ2-5	TRBD2	-	TGTGCCAGCAGCTCCCGACTAGCGGGGACAACACAAGAGACCCAGTACTTC	CASSSRLAGTTQETQYF
18	TRBV10-2	TRBJ2-5	-	-	TGCGCCAGCAGTGAGCTTGCGGGTCTTTCGAGGTACCAAGAGACCCAGTACTTC	CASSELAGLSRYQETQYF
13	TRBV12-5	TRBJ2-1	-	-	TGTGCTAGTGGTTTGTTATTCCGGGATGAGCAGTTCTTC	CASGLLFRDEQFF
15	TRBV6-6	TRBJ1-4	-	-	TGTGCCAGCACCCCGGGGTCACAGGGTTATGAAAAACTGTTTTTT	CASTPGSQGYEKLFF
15	TRBV7-6	TRBJ1-5	-	-	TGTGCCAGCAGCTTAAGTGGGGGGAGCAATCAGCCCCAGCATTTT	CASSLSGGSNQPQHF
13	TRBV27	TRBJ1-2	-	-	TGTGCCAGCAGTCCCACTGCACACTATGGCTACACCTTC	CASSPTAHYGYTF
18	TRBV5-1	TRBJ2-1	TRBD1	-	TGCGCCAGCAGCTCATTAACTTCAGGGGGCAGCTCCTACAATGAGCAGTTCTTC	CASSSLTSGGSSYNEQFF
14	TRBV9	TRBJ1-2	-	-	TGTGCCAGCAGCCCCGACAGATTTAACTATGGCTACACCTTC	CASSPDRFNYGYTF
13	TRBV5-1	TRBJ1-1	-	-	TGCGCCAGCAGCGACTTCCGGAACACTGAAGCTTTCTTT	CASSDFRNTEAFF
15	TRBV2	TRBJ2-5	TRBD1	-	TGTGCCAGCAGCGAAGGACAGGTCGCCCAAGAGACCCAGTACTTC	CASSEGQVAQETQYF
16	TRBV7-2	TRBJ2-1	-	-	TGTGCCAGCAGCTTAGCGCGTTGGAGCTCCTACAATGAGCAGTTCTTC	CASSLARWSSYNEQFF